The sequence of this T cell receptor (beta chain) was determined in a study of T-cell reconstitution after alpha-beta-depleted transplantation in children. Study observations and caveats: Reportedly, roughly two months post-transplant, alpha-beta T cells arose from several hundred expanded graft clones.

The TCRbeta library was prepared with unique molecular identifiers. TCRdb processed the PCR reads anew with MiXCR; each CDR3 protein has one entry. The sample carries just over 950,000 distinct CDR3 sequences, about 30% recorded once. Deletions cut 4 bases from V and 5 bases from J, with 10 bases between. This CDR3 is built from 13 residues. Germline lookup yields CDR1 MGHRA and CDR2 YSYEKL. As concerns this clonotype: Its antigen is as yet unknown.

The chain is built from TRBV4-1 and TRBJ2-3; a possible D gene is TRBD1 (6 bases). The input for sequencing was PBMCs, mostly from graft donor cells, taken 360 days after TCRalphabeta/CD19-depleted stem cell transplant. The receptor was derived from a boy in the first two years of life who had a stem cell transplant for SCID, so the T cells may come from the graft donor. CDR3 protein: CASSRQVGDTQYF. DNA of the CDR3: TGCGCCAGCAGCCGACAGGTAGGAGATACGCAGTATTTT.